These T cell receptor beta chains were read from a single sample in a study of blood T cell repertoires in COVID-19. Produced via immunoSEQ multiplex PCR; TCRdb's table is partial and in-frame only. The sample carries around 280,000 clones, 89% recorded once. Sequencing input: peripheral blood. The receptors stem from a woman aged 25 to 39 with COVID-19, enrolled during active disease. CDR3s include the opening cysteine and the closing phenylalanine or tryptophan. Fields, in order: J gene, V gene, clone size, D gene, CDR3 protein, CDR3 DNA. The D gene is left open where the match is weak. The size of a clone is reported for some rows only, either as once, few or many, or as a class for expanded clones.

TRBJ1-5 TRBV4-1 once . CASSPAGWDQPQHF TGCGCCAGCAGCCCGGCGGGGTGGGATCAGCCCCAGCATTTT
TRBJ2-1 TRBV6-5 . TRBD2 CASSYGGVNEQFF TGTGCCAGCAGTTACGGGGGGGTCAATGAGCAGTTCTTC
TRBJ1-1 TRBV15 . TRBD1 CATSLQGLMNTEAFF TGTGCCACCAGCCTACAGGGGCTTATGAACACTGAAGCTTTCTTT
TRBJ1-2 TRBV5-5 . . CASSLHGNYGYTF TGTGCCAGCAGCTTGCACGGTAACTATGGCTACACCTTC
TRBJ1-3 TRBV6-5 . . CASSYGQGLYTIYF TGTGCCAGCAGTTACGGTCAGGGGTTATACACCATATATTTT
TRBJ2-7 TRBV11-2 . TRBD1 CASSSLEGAGGEQYF TGTGCCAGCAGCTCGCTCGAGGGGGCAGGGGGCGAGCAGTACTTC
TRBJ2-5 TRBV13 . TRBD2 CASSLGPGLAGGEETQYF TGTGCCAGCAGCTTAGGACCGGGACTAGCGGGGGGAGAAGAGACCCAGTACTTC
TRBJ1-6 TRBV5-1 once TRBD1 CASSPRDSSPLHF TGCGCCAGCAGTCCCCGGGACAGCTCACCCCTCCACTTT
TRBJ2-5 TRBV18 . . CASSPRSQETQYF TGTGCCAGCTCACCACGTTCCCAGGAGACCCAGTACTTC
TRBJ2-1 TRBV18 . TRBD1 CASSPGTGVGENEQFF TGTGCCAGCTCACCGGGGACAGGGGTAGGGGAAAATGAGCAGTTCTTC
TRBJ1-3 TRBV9 . . CASSVARHNSGNTIYF TGTGCCAGCAGCGTAGCCCGACATAACTCTGGAAACACCATATATTTT
TRBJ1-2 TRBV21-1 few . CAKLQDSPYGYTF TGTGCCAAACTACAGGACAGTCCTTATGGCTACACCTTC
TRBJ2-1 TRBV6-5 . . CATTSGTHYNEQFF TGTGCCACCACATCAGGGACTCACTACAATGAGCAGTTCTTC
TRBJ2-5 TRBV7-9 many TRBD2 CASSSILAGALYWETQYF TGTGCCAGCAGCTCAATTCTAGCGGGGGCCCTATACTGGGAGACCCAGTACTTC
TRBJ2-5 TRBV6-4 . TRBD2 CAIPQTSGQETQYF TGTGCCATCCCCCAAACTAGCGGCCAAGAGACCCAGTACTTC
TRBJ1-2 TRBV5-1 . . CASSGTDSINYGYTF TGCGCCAGCAGCGGAACGGACAGTATTAACTATGGCTACACCTTC
TRBJ1-2 TRBV7-9 many . CASRGAGYGYTF TGTGCCTCGCGGGGGGCAGGGTATGGCTACACCTTC
TRBJ2-7 TRBV3-1/TRBV3-2 . . CASRDLSSYEQYF TGTGCCAGCCGAGACTTGAGCTCCTACGAGCAGTACTTC
TRBJ2-5 TRBV5-1 . TRBD2 CASSFTSGGRETQYF TGCGCCAGCAGCTTCACTAGCGGGGGAAGGGAGACCCAGTACTTC
TRBJ1-2 TRBV27 . . CASSFRRENYGYTF TGTGCCAGCAGTTTCCGACGGGAGAACTATGGCTACACCTTC
TRBJ1-3 TRBV18 . . CASSETGTAGVTIYF TGTGCCAGCTCAGAGACCGGGACGGCGGGGGTCACCATATATTTT
TRBJ2-4 TRBV5-1 . . CASSLVALGGRQNIQYF TGCGCCAGCAGCTTGGTGGCCTTGGGGGGGCGGCAAAACATTCAGTACTTC
TRBJ2-3 TRBV6-5 . . CASSRLGTDTQYF TGTGCCAGCAGCAGACTAGGCACAGATACGCAGTATTTT
TRBJ2-7 TRBV3-1/TRBV3-2 . TRBD1 CASSQRTGGVYEQYF TGTGCCAGCAGCCAAAGGACAGGGGGCGTTTACGAGCAGTACTTC
TRBJ2-1 TRBV19 . TRBD2 CASSSSGGAFEQFF TGTGCCAGTAGTTCTAGCGGGGGGGCATTTGAGCAGTTCTTC
TRBJ2-3 TRBV10-1 . . CASSGRVEDTQYF TGCGCCAGCAGTGGTAGAGTAGAAGATACGCAGTATTTT
TRBJ2-1 TRBV11-2 few TRBD1 CASSPRQGEQFF TGTGCCAGCAGTCCGAGACAGGGTGAGCAGTTCTTC
TRBJ2-7 TRBV29-1 . TRBD2 CSVEDPTSGGPAYEQYF TGCAGCGTTGAAGATCCCACTAGCGGGGGGCCTGCCTACGAGCAGTACTTC
TRBJ2-1 TRBV10-2 once . CASTRARAYNEQFF TGCGCCAGCACCCGGGCCAGGGCGTACAATGAGCAGTTCTTC
TRBJ2-1 TRBV19 . TRBD1 CASSAQGALGNEQFF TGTGCCAGTAGTGCCCAGGGGGCCCTAGGGAATGAGCAGTTCTTC
TRBJ1-3 TRBV5-4 . . CASSLGARGNTIYF TGTGCCAGCAGCTTGGGGGCCAGGGGAAACACCATATATTTT
TRBJ1-6 TRBV5-1 . . CASTPGESGYNSPLHF TGCGCCAGCACCCCGGGGGAGAGTGGTTATAATTCACCCCTCCACTTT
TRBJ2-1 TRBV9 . . CASSVEEDEQFF TGTGCCAGCAGCGTAGAGGAGGATGAGCAGTTCTTC
TRBJ2-7 TRBV6-5 . TRBD1 CASSYSTGDEQYF TGTGCCAGCAGTTACTCGACAGGGGACGAGCAGTACTTC
TRBJ1-1 TRBV19 . . CASTPGAHDGAEAFF TGTGCCAGTACCCCAGGGGCTCATGATGGGGCTGAAGCTTTCTTT
TRBJ2-2 TRBV6-5 . TRBD1 CASSSDRGVGELFF TGTGCCAGCAGTTCGGACAGGGGTGTCGGGGAGCTGTTTTTT
TRBJ2-1 TRBV18 . . CASSPFAPRNEQFF TGTGCCAGCTCACCTTTTGCCCCACGGAATGAGCAGTTCTTC
TRBJ2-5 TRBV10-3 . . CAISGGGETQYF TGTGCCATCAGTGGAGGGGGAGAGACCCAGTACTTC
TRBJ1-1 TRBV27 . . CASSRRGWTEAFF TGTGCCAGCAGCCGGCGGGGGTGGACTGAAGCTTTCTTT
TRBJ1-3 TRBV29-1 . . CSVVAGNANTIYF TGCAGCGTTGTTGCAGGAAACGCGAACACCATATATTTT
TRBJ1-5 TRBV15 . . CATSKPLDSDQPQHF TGTGCCACCAGCAAACCCTTGGACAGCGATCAGCCCCAGCATTTT
TRBJ1-5 TRBV19 once . CASSIYGGRRQPQHF TGTGCCAGTAGTATCTACGGGGGGCGCAGACAGCCCCAGCATTTT
TRBJ2-1 TRBV19 . . CATSEDLSSYNEQFF TGTGCCACATCAGAGGACTTGAGCTCCTACAATGAGCAGTTCTTC
TRBJ2-2 TRBV29-1 . TRBD1 CSVQDRKNTGELFF TGCAGCGTTCAGGACAGGAAAAACACCGGGGAGCTGTTTTTT
TRBJ2-2 TRBV7-9 . TRBD2 CASSSRLAGYTGELFF TGTGCCAGCAGCTCTAGACTAGCGGGTTACACCGGGGAGCTGTTTTTT
TRBJ2-3 TRBV10-1 . TRBD2 CASSERGLAVDTQYF TGCGCCAGCAGTGAGAGGGGACTAGCAGTGGATACGCAGTATTTT
TRBJ1-5 TRBV6-2/TRBV6-3 . . CASSYGGTWEPQHF TGTGCCAGCAGTTACGGGGGGACCTGGGAGCCCCAGCATTTT
TRBJ2-7 TRBV6-2/TRBV6-3 once TRBD1 CASSYVGTGVYEQYF TGTGCCAGCAGTTACGTTGGGACAGGGGTATACGAGCAGTACTTC
TRBJ2-5 TRBV18 . TRBD2 CASSRRTSGGGHYQETQYF TGTGCCAGCTCACGACGGACTAGCGGGGGGGGACATTACCAAGAGACCCAGTACTTC
TRBJ2-7 TRBV2 few . CASSEGGAYYEQYF TGTGCCAGCAGTGAGGGTGGGGCCTACTACGAGCAGTACTTC
TRBJ1-4 TRBV11-2 . . CASSFISEKLFF TGTGCCAGCAGCTTTATCTCCGAAAAACTGTTTTTT
TRBJ2-7 TRBV6-4 . TRBD1 CASSEPERGQDLSYEQYF TGTGCCAGCAGTGAGCCCGAGAGGGGACAGGACCTCTCCTACGAGCAGTACTTC
TRBJ2-1 TRBV12-3/TRBV12-4 . . CASRTLAGAQFF TGTGCCAGCAGGACGCTGGCGGGGGCGCAGTTCTTC
TRBJ1-4 TRBV20-1 . . CSASTPRVANEKLFF TGCAGTGCTAGTACGCCCCGCGTGGCTAATGAAAAACTGTTTTTT
TRBJ1-1 TRBV18 . TRBD1 CASSPPNRGAEAFF TGTGCCAGCTCACCACCAAACAGGGGGGCCGAAGCTTTCTTT
TRBJ2-2 TRBV21-1 . . CASSKRWNRAGELFF TGTGCCAGCAGCAAACGGTGGAACAGGGCTGGGGAGCTGTTTTTT
TRBJ1-1 TRBV7-9 . TRBD1 CASSLKVGTGTPRNTEAFF TGTGCCAGCAGCTTAAAGGTTGGGACAGGAACACCTAGGAACACTGAAGCTTTCTTT